This TCR beta chain is from a study of shared clonotypes between healthy human individuals. Overall study results and limits: An expected dependence of interdonor clonotype sharing on sequencing depth was noted.

Turning to this clone: Its antigen is undetermined. The sample holds other DNA sequences that translate to the same CDR3.

TCRdb's copy holds only in-frame clones and misses some; the assay was immunoSEQ multiplex PCR. Altogether 1.6 million or so clones are present, around 97% being singletons, with the ten largest covering 1.2%. This CDR3 is 11 amino acids long. J gave up 8 bases and V 6 bases, and 4 bases lay outside the gene matches. Germline V gene data show CDR1 as DFQATT and CDR2 as SNEGSKA (reference sequence). The sequenced material came from naive CD4+ T cells sorted from blood. Subset reported: CD45RA+ positively selected. The receptor's source is a man aged 25-45 years in good health. The chain employs TRBV20-1 and TRBJ1-2, with TRBD1 matching 9 bases. CDR3 protein: CSARTGDGYTF. The CDR3 nucleotides are TGCAGTGCGAGGACAGGGGACGGCTACACCTTC.